This passage covers 20 T cell receptor beta chains from one sample sequenced in a study of T cell changes during pregnancy in multiple sclerosis. The method was immunoSEQ multiplex PCR; TCRdb's version includes in-frame clones alone and lacks a portion of them. The sample records approximately 100,000 clones, approximately 90% being singletons. Here the sequenced sample was peripheral blood, taken in the second trimester of pregnancy. Every receptor here comes from a female donor with multiple sclerosis, enrolled in a pregnancy study.

V usage is TRBV10-3 and J usage is TRBJ2-6, with 7 bases fitting TRBD1. The CDR3 loop spans 17 amino acids. The germline V gene has CDR1 ENHRY and CDR2 SYGVKD. The V segment lost 4 bases and the J segment 4 bases; nucleotides outside the gene matches: 10. Here the CDR3 DNA reads TGTGCCATCAGTGTAAGAGACAGGGTATCGGGGGCCAACGTCCTGACTTTC. As protein: CAISVRDRVSGANVLTF.

DNA of the CDR3: TGTGCCAGCAGTTTCTTGACAGGGCCAAAGGAAAAACTGTTTTTT. This encodes CASSFLTGPKEKLFF. This chain links TRBV27 with TRBJ1-4, with 7 positions matching TRBD1. The CDR3 covers 15 residues. V dropped 3 bases and J dropped 8; count of bases not matched to a gene: 9. Per the germline V gene, CDR1 is MNHEY and CDR2 is SMNVEV (reference sequence).

This clone was seen a few times. The chain has TRBV7-2 and TRBJ2-7; TRBD2 agrees at 8 bases. This CDR3 region has 17 residues. In germline, CDR1 is SGHTA, CDR2 FQGNSA. The V segment lost 2 bases and the J segment 0 bases; nucleotides outside the gene matches: 9. CDR3 DNA: TGTGCCAGCAGCTTAAACGGGGGGGCAGGGAACTCCTACGAGCAGTACTTC. Translation gives CASSLNGGAGNSYEQYF. The full variable domain, completed using reference TRBV7-2 and TRBJ2-7, is GAGVSQSPSNKVTEKGKDVELRCDPISGHTALYWYRQSLGQGLEFLIYFQGNSAPDKSGLPSDRFSAERTGGSVSTLTIQRTQQEDSAVYLCASSLNGGAGNSYEQYFGPGTRLTVT.

The chain links TRBV6-5 to TRBJ2-5, with a weak D call TRBD2 (7 bases). The V gene lost 2 bases and the J gene lost 7 bases, with 17 bases spanning the gap. The germline V gene has CDR1 MNHEY and CDR2 SVGAGI. The CDR3 totals 15 residues. CDR3 nucleotides: TGTGCCAGCAGTTACAGTCGAACAGGGAGGGGGACCCAGTACTTC. Translating gives CASSYSRTGRGTQYF.

The V and J genes are TRBV7-3 and TRBJ2-3, with TRBD1 matching over 7 bases. The junction had 7 bases not matched to a gene; V was cut back by 4 bases and J by 0 bases. The V gene's germline CDR1 is SGHTA and CDR2 FQGTGA. CDR3 length equals 16 residues. The CDR3 here is CASSSGGAQSTDTQYF. CDR3 sequence (DNA): TGTGCCAGCAGCTCAGGGGGAGCGCAAAGCACAGATACGCAGTATTTT.

The chain couples TRBV2 to TRBJ1-5; D is unclear. V lost 3 bases and J 4 bases, leaving 13 bases between the germline ends. Germline CDR1 SNHLY, CDR2 FYNNEI. This CDR3 is built from 15 residues. The CDR3 region has the DNA TGTGCCAGCAGTGATGGGCGGTCGGGGAATCAGCCCCAGCATTTT. Protein: CASSDGRSGNQPQHF.

This clone was counted once. This chain links TRBV6-1 with TRBJ2-7, with 7 bases that match TRBD2. Germline V gene sequence: CDR1 MNHNS, CDR2 SASEGT. J was trimmed by 2 bases and V by 7 bases; bases with no gene match: 8. CDR3 size: 14 residues. CDR3 sequence (DNA): TGTGCCAGCACCCCGGGGACTACCACCTACGAGCAGTACTTC. Protein: CASTPGTTTYEQYF.

This chain uses TRBV28 with TRBJ2-1; 8 bases are a match to TRBD2. Germline-derived CDR1 and CDR2 are MDHEN and SYDVKM. The CDR3 has 15 residues. V was pared by 2 bases and J by 7 bases, with 7 bases of the junction left unmatched. Here the CDR3 reads CASSLVMGLGNEQFF. The CDR3 coding sequence is TGTGCCAGCAGTTTAGTAATGGGACTAGGTAATGAGCAGTTCTTC.

CDR3 amino acids: CATSREGGRGEQFF. CDR3 in DNA: TGTGCCACCAGCAGAGAAGGCGGGAGGGGTGAGCAGTTCTTC. V usage is TRBV15 and J usage is TRBJ2-1, with 9 bases fitting TRBD2. The trim removed 0 bases at V and 9 bases at J, leaving 3 bases unmatched. Germline CDR1 reads LNHNV; CDR2 reads YYDKDF (reference sequence). The CDR3 has 14 residues. Together with reference TRBV15 and TRBJ2-1, the CDR3 gives the full variable domain: DAMVIQNPRYQVTQFGKPVTLSCSQTLNHNVMYWYQQKSSQAPKLLFHYYDKDFNNEADTPDNFQSRRPNTSFCFLDIRSPGLGDTAMYLCATSREGGRGEQFFGPGTRLTVL.

This clone has just one count. This chain uses TRBV6-6 with TRBJ2-7; TRBD2 aligns across 10 bases. Germline V gene sequence: CDR1 MNHNY, CDR2 SVGAGI (reference sequence). The ends lost 8 bases at V and 0 bases at J; junction bases unmatched: 4. The CDR3 contains 14 residues. The CDR3 spells CASCSSGSSYEQYF. CDR3 DNA: TGTGCCAGCTGCTCTAGCGGGAGCTCCTACGAGCAGTACTTC.

The chain has TRBV7-9 and TRBJ1-4, with 10 bases aligning to TRBD1. J lost 6 bases, V lost 4 bases, and 5 bases had no gene match. Germline values: CDR1 SEHNR, CDR2 FQNEAQ (reference sequence). This CDR3 comprises 15 residues. The CDR3 is CASSSRQGAHEKLFF. CDR3 nucleotide sequence: TGTGCCAGCAGCTCCAGACAGGGGGCTCATGAAAAACTGTTTTTT.

This chain connects TRBV6-5 to TRBJ2-7; D is possibly TRBD2 (5 bases). V lost 6 bases and J 3 bases, leaving 9 bases between the germline ends. Germline-derived CDR1 and CDR2 are MNHEY and SVGAGI. The CDR3 totals 12 residues. The CDR3 nucleotides read TGTGCCAGCAGCGGAGGTTACTACGAGCAGTACTTC. It is translated as CASSGGYYEQYF.

The J gene is TRBJ1-4, the V gene TRBV28; tentatively, D is TRBD1 (5 bases). V was clipped by 3 bases and J by 10 bases, with 15 bases between them. Germline CDR1 reads MDHEN; CDR2 reads SYDVKM. The CDR3 is 14 residues long. CDR3 sequence (DNA): TGTGCCAGCAGTTTTCGGGCAGGGCCAGGAAAACTGTTTTTT. It yields the protein CASSFRAGPGKLFF.

J is TRBJ2-7 and V is TRBV10-3, with D possibly matching TRBD2 (5 bases). V dropped 4 bases and J dropped 0 bases, with 7 bases sitting between them. Germline V gene lookup returns CDR1 ENHRY and CDR2 SYGVKD. The length of the CDR3 is 13 residues. The CDR3 nucleotides read TGTGCCATCAGTGTGGGGAGCTCCTACGAGCAGTACTTC. Translation: CAISVGSSYEQYF.

This clone occurred a few times. The rearrangement links TRBV19 to TRBJ1-4, with TRBD1 identical over 8 bases. Trimming removed 6 bases from V and 7 bases from J; junction bases left unmatched: 7. Germline CDR1 and CDR2: LNHDA and SQIVND (reference sequence). The CDR3 is 14 residues long. As DNA, the CDR3 is TGTGCCAGTAGCTACGGGACAGGCTCTGAAAAACTGTTTTTT. Protein product: CASSYGTGSEKLFF.

This chain joins TRBV7-7 and TRBJ2-1; 8 bases are shared with TRBD2. V shed 5 bases, J shed 0 bases, and the junction held 9 bases outside the gene matches. This CDR3 contains 17 residues. Germline values: CDR1 SSHAT, CDR2 FNYEAQ (reference sequence). CDR3 amino acids: CASSITSGISSYNEQFF. For the CDR3, the DNA is TGTGCCAGCAGCATCACTAGCGGTATCAGCTCCTACAATGAGCAGTTCTTC. Supplemented by reference TRBV7-7 and TRBJ2-1, the full variable domain reads GAGVSQSPRYKVTKRGQDVTLRCDPISSHATLYWYQQALGQGPEFLTYFNYEAQPDKSGLPSDRFSAERPEGSISTLTIQRTEQRDSAMYRCASSITSGISSYNEQFFGPGTRLTVL.

V usage is TRBV28 and J usage is TRBJ2-7; 8 positions match TRBD2. V dropped 6 bases and J dropped 4; count of bases not matched to a gene: 11. This CDR3 has 15 residues. Germline CDR1 MDHEN, CDR2 SYDVKM. CDR3 sequence (DNA): TGTGCCAGCAGCCCCCGGGGGGGGAGGGCGTACGAGCAGTACTTC. This sequence encodes CASSPRGGRAYEQYF.

This rearrangement joins TRBV7-6 to TRBJ2-1; D not certain. Germline CDR1 reads SGHVS; CDR2 reads FNYEAQ. V was shortened by 2 bases and J by 6 bases, with 17 bases between the two germline ends. This CDR3 has 16 residues. CDR3 protein: CASSLSPRPNPNEQFF. CDR3 bases: TGTGCCAGCAGCTTATCTCCCAGGCCTAACCCCAATGAGCAGTTCTTC.

The genes are TRBV5-6 and TRBJ2-1; TRBD2 matches 7 bases. The CDR3 is made up of 15 amino acids. Germline lookup yields CDR1 SGHDT and CDR2 YYEEEE. Unmatched junction bases numbered 15, after V lost 4 bases and J lost 11 bases. The CDR3 DNA reads TGTGCCAGCAGCAAAGCCGGGACTAACCTCTCCAAGCAGTTCTTC. This sequence encodes CASSKAGTNLSKQFF.

The chain combines TRBV14 with TRBJ2-1; TRBD2 might be the D (6 bases). The CDR3 is made up of 13 amino acids. Looked up from germline, CDR1 is SGHDN and CDR2 is FVKESK. The V and J ends lost 3 bases and 12 bases respectively, with 15 bases between them. For the CDR3, the DNA is TGTGCCAGCAGCCAGGGGTTTCCGGGACTGCAGTTCTTC. Protein product: CASSQGFPGLQFF. Full variable domain (missing parts from reference TRBV14 and TRBJ2-1): EAGVTQFPSHSVIEKGQTVTLRCDPISGHDNLYWYRRVMGKEIKFLLHFVKESKQDESGMPNNRFLAERTGGTYSTLKVQPAELEDSGVYFCASSQGFPGLQFFGPGTRLTVL.